This T cell receptor beta chain was recovered during a study of blood T cell repertoires in COVID-19 (TCRdb year 2020). Looking at the study overall: The collaborator samples originated in the United States, Italy and Spain and spanned the acute and convalescent phases of COVID-19. The material from the prospective study consisted of cDNA or gDNA derived from T cells, B-cell-depleted T cells, or PBMCs. Where available, HLA class I and class II types were obtained from metadata supplied by the sample provider rather than from assay-based typing. Nearly every sample came with metadata listing a de-identified subject ID, COVID-19 status, age in years and sex. The samples were drawn from two sources: the first 160 participants of the ongoing ImmuneRACE study, and 1,200 or so subjects contributed by 6 global collaborators. The repertoires were released in a freely available public database meant as a resource for research on the immune response to SARS-CoV-2. Deeply sampled blood TCRbeta repertoires from subjects exposed to, actively infected with, or recovered from COVID-19 were included in the dataset. What the work shows at the level of the full study, not this receptor alone: How much clinical and demographic metadata was included differed by source and by participant, and the metadata was provided uncurated.

The collaborating institutions used their own protocols to collect whole blood in K2EDTA tubes. For TCRbeta analysis, collaborator samples were shipped as frozen whole blood, as isolated PBMCs, or as DNA extracted from either sample type. A remark on this clone: Which antigen it targets is not known. Within one base of it there is no much larger clone, and no base qualities were kept.

TCRbeta CDR3 regions were amplified from genomic DNA using the immunoSEQ Assay, a bias-controlled multiplex PCR. The authors' analysis ran thus. The number of nucleated cells in each sample was estimated from the amplification of reference gene primers within the assay. Sequence reads were collapsed and filtered to measure the absolute abundance of every unique TCRbeta CDR3 rearrangement. Productive Simpson clonality was computed per sample as the square root of Simpson's diversity index over productive rearrangements. TCRdb limited this immuneACCESS table to in-frame rearrangements with V and J called. A share of clones is missing; checked studies link under half to unresolved V genes, and the rest is unexplained. The V and J calls and clone size were taken over from that table, and D and trimming were inferred from the DNA. This sample has 90,000 to 120,000 clones in its table, and roughly 87% of those were observed once. The ten most abundant clones make up more than 5.5% of the sample.

Sequenced sample: peripheral blood. This TCR was recovered from a woman aged 55-70 years with acute or convalescent COVID-19.

The DNA sequence reads TGTGCCAGCAGTAAAAGGGGGACCCACGAGCAGTACTTC. Its translation is CASSKRGTHEQYF. The V and J genes are TRBV27 and TRBJ2-7, with a weak D call of TRBD1 (6 bases match). Between the V and J ends, shortened by 5 bases and 5 bases respectively, the junction contains 13 bases. CDR1 MNHEY and CDR2 SMNVEV are derived from the germline V gene (reference sequence). The CDR3 spans 13 residues, from the cysteine through the phenylalanine. Left in the record is the CDR3 DNA by itself, 39 bases read in frame from the first base.